This T cell receptor (beta chain) was identified during a study of glioma-infiltrating T cells after dendritic cell vaccination. Data came from immunoSEQ multiplex PCR; TCRdb stores just in-frame clones and leaves some out. Of fewer than 35,000 clones listed, 90% are singletons. V lost 2 bases to trimming and J lost 8 bases, with 12 bases between them. Per the germline V gene, CDR1 is SGHVS and CDR2 is FQNEAQ. The CDR3 length is 13 residues. This material consisted of blood, taken before dendritic cell vaccination. The chain joins TRBV7-8 to TRBJ1-2; no clear D. The source is a human donor with glioblastoma. Written as DNA, the CDR3 is TGTGCCAGCAGCTTAAACCGGGGATGGGGCTACACCTTC. The encoded protein is CASSLNRGWGYTF.